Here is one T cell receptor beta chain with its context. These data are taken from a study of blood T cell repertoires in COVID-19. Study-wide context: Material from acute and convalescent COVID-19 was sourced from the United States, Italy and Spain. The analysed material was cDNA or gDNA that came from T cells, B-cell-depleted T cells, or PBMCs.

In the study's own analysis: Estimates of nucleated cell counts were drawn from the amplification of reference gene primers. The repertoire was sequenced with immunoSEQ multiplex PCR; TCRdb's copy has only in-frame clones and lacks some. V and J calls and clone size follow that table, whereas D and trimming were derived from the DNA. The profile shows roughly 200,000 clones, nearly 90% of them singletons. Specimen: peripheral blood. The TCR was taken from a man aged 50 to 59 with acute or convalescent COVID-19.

CDR3 sequence: CARLGDIQYF. The CDR3 DNA sequence: TGTGCCAGATTAGGGGACATTCAGTACTTC. The J gene is TRBJ2-4, the V gene TRBV7-9; perhaps TRBD1 as D (5 bases). CDR3 length: 10 amino acids. Trimming cost V 9 bases and J 8 bases, with 8 bases left between them. Germline loops: CDR1 SEHNR, CDR2 FQNEAQ (reference sequence).